This entry lists 16 T cell receptor beta chains sequenced from one sample in a study of blood T cell repertoires in COVID-19. The table came from immunoSEQ multiplex PCR; TCRdb's copy has only in-frame clones and leaves some out. The sample lists about 260,000 clones, around four fifths occurring once. The sequenced sample was PBMCs or T cells enriched from blood (not recorded which). These receptors were taken from a man aged 25-40 years with acute COVID-19.

This clone was counted a single time. Its ends do not fully match the called genes, so a read error is possible. The gene calls are TRBV5-1 and TRBJ2-2, with D perhaps matching TRBD2 (6 bases). Per the germline V gene, CDR1 is SGHRS and CDR2 is YFSETQ. This CDR3 region has 15 residues. This chain's CDR3 is CASSLAGKNTGELFF. The CDR3 bases are TGTGCCAGCAGCTTGGCGGGGAAAAACACCGGGGAGCTGTTTTTT. The full variable domain, in which reference TRBV5-1 and TRBJ2-2 provide the parts outside the CDR3, is KAGVTQTPRYLIKTRGQQVTLSCSPISGHRSVSWYQQTPGQGLQFLFEYFSETQRNKGNFPGRFSGRQFSNSRSEMNVSTLELGDSALYLCASSLAGKNTGELFFGEGSRLTVL.

V and J are TRBV7-6 and TRBJ2-5, with 7 bases matching TRBD1. V shed 5 bases and J 6 bases; nucleotides not matched to a gene: 12. Germline values: CDR1 SGHVS, CDR2 FNYEAQ. The CDR3 is 15 residues long. CDR3 amino acids: CASSPTGIGQKTQYF. CDR3 coding DNA: TGTGCCAGCAGCCCGACAGGGATTGGTCAAAAGACCCAGTACTTC.

The genes are TRBV28 and TRBJ1-5, with TRBD1 matching 10 bases. The CDR3 loop spans 17 amino acids. The trim removed 6 bases at V and 0 bases at J, leaving 8 bases unmatched. Germline V CDR1 and CDR2: MDHEN, SYDVKM. CDR3 sequence: CASSRDRGGDSNQPQHF. The CDR3 region has the DNA TGTGCCAGCAGCCGGGACAGGGGAGGTGATAGCAATCAGCCCCAGCATTTT.

This chain uses TRBV24-1 with TRBJ2-5, with TRBD2 matching 12 bases. CDR3 length: 17 amino acids. CDR1 is KGHDR, CDR2 SFDVKD, per germline. The V segment lost 4 bases and the J segment 4 bases; nucleotides outside the gene matches: 9. This CDR3 is CATSDPQTSGSGETQYF. The CDR3 DNA reads TGTGCCACCAGTGACCCCCAGACTAGCGGGAGTGGAGAGACCCAGTACTTC.

V is TRBV19 and J is TRBJ1-6; D possibly corresponds to TRBD1 (5 bases). Germline V gene data show CDR1 as LNHDA and CDR2 as SQIVND (reference sequence). V was trimmed by 8 bases and J by 10 bases, leaving 12 bases between them. This CDR3 is built from 12 residues. The CDR3 coding sequence is TGTGCCAGTGGCGGGGGGTACTCACCCCTCCACTTT. Amino acids: CASGGGYSPLHF.

The rearrangement links TRBV27 to TRBJ2-3; no firm D call. Germline CDR1 MNHEY, CDR2 SMNVEV (reference sequence). Trimming removed 5 bases at V and 0 bases at J, with 12 bases between. CDR3 length: 15 amino acids. As DNA, the CDR3 is TGTGCCAGCAGTCGAGACTTCTCAAGCACAGATACGCAGTATTTT. Translation: CASSRDFSSTDTQYF.

The J gene is TRBJ2-7, the V gene TRBV5-4; TRBD2 might be the D (6 bases). CDR1 and CDR2 (germline): SGHNT, YYREEE (reference sequence). This CDR3 has 16 amino acids. V dropped 5 bases and J dropped 11 bases, with 29 bases sitting between them. The CDR3: CASSSSPVVAVYEEYV. The CDR3 DNA sequence: TGTGCCAGCAGTTCCTCCCCGGTGGTAGCGGTTTATGAGGAGTACGTC.

The rearrangement links TRBV5-1 to TRBJ2-1, with a possible D match to TRBD1 (6 bases). V gave up 6 bases and J gave up 6 bases, with 22 bases separating them. The CDR3 has 16 residues. The germline gives CDR1 SGHRS, CDR2 YFSETQ. CDR3 region: CASTLTVSGAGNEQFF. The CDR3 DNA is TGCGCCAGCACCCTTACGGTCTCAGGGGCTGGCAATGAGCAGTTCTTC.

The chain uses TRBV19 and TRBJ2-3; D gene uncertain. Germline CDR1 reads LNHDA; CDR2 reads SQIVND (reference sequence). The CDR3 is 14 amino acids. V lost 5 bases, J lost 0 bases, and 9 bases lay in between. As DNA, the CDR3 is TGTGCCAGTAGTCTGGGCTCTAGCACAGATACGCAGTATTTT. This translates into CASSLGSSTDTQYF. Full variable domain (outside the CDR3, taken from reference TRBV19 and TRBJ2-3): DGGITQSPKYLFRKEGQNVTLSCEQNLNHDAMYWYRQDPGQGLRLIYYSQIVNDFQKGDIAEGYSVSREKKESFPLTVTSAQKNPTAFYLCASSLGSSTDTQYFGPGTRLTVL.

The chain carries TRBV18 and TRBJ2-5; D remains ambiguous. The CDR3 sequence is 14 residues long. Trimming took off 1 base at V and 2 bases at J, with 8 bases between the two ends. In germline, CDR1 is KGHSH, CDR2 LQKENI. CDR3 protein: CASSPLYEQETQYF. CDR3 DNA sequence: TGTGCCAGCTCACCACTTTATGAGCAAGAGACCCAGTACTTC. Full variable domain (outside the CDR3, taken from reference TRBV18 and TRBJ2-5): NAGVMQNPRHLVRRRGQEARLRCSPMKGHSHVYWYRQLPEEGLKFMVYLQKENIIDESGMPKERFSAEFPKEGPSILRIQQVVRGDSAAYFCASSPLYEQETQYFGPGTRLLVL.

This clone has just a few counts. The gene calls are TRBV20-1 and TRBJ1-4; D is perhaps TRBD1 (6 bases). The CDR3 sequence is 11 residues long. The germline gives CDR1 DFQATT, CDR2 SNEGSKA (reference sequence). V was pared by 8 bases and J by 7 bases, with 11 bases between. The CDR3 sequence: CSIRQAEKLFF. The CDR3, as DNA: TGCAGTATTAGACAGGCTGAAAAACTGTTTTTT.

The chain uses TRBV13 and TRBJ2-3; 7 bases match TRBD2. CDR3 length: 15 residues. The J segment lost 4 bases and the V segment lost 4 bases, leaving 8 bases of the junction unmatched. Germline values: CDR1 PRHDT, CDR2 FYEKMQ (reference sequence). For the CDR3, the DNA is TGTGCCAGCAGCTCCTCGTGGACTAGTTCAGATACGCAGTATTTT. It codes for CASSSSWTSSDTQYF.

This chain connects TRBV28 to TRBJ1-6, with D perhaps TRBD1 (5 bases). Trimming shortened V by 5 bases and J by 7 bases, and 24 bases separated the two germline ends. Germline-derived CDR1 and CDR2 are MDHEN and SYDVKM. The CDR3 has 18 amino acids. The CDR3 sequence is CASSPTARAIQGNSPLHF. Written as DNA, the CDR3 is TGTGCCAGCAGTCCGACAGCAAGGGCAATTCAGGGCAATTCACCCCTCCACTTT.

The rearrangement uses TRBV6-5 and TRBJ1-5, with 9 bases that match TRBD1. The CDR3 runs to 14 residues. Germline V gene sequence: CDR1 MNHEY, CDR2 SVGAGI. V lost 6 bases, J lost 4 bases, and 4 bases stayed unmatched. This chain's CDR3 is CASRGTGTNQPQHF. For the CDR3, the DNA is TGTGCCAGCAGAGGGACAGGGACAAATCAGCCCCAGCATTTT.

The chain employs TRBV6-5 and TRBJ1-2; no reliable D call. The germline V gene encodes CDR1 MNHEY and CDR2 SVGAGI. Trimming took 7 bases from V and 6 from J, leaving 15 bases between them. This CDR3 comprises 13 residues. This CDR3 is CASTKAGLHGYTF. As DNA, the CDR3 is TGTGCCAGCACCAAAGCCGGGTTGCATGGCTACACCTTC.

The V and J genes are TRBV19 and TRBJ1-1; a weak D match, TRBD1 (5 bases). CDR3 length: 14 amino acids. Per germline, CDR1 LNHDA and CDR2 SQIVND (reference sequence). Trimming pared 3 bases from V and 0 bases from J, leaving 8 bases between. CDR3: CASSIKTVNTEAFF. In DNA form, the CDR3 reads TGTGCCAGTAGTATTAAGACAGTGAACACTGAAGCTTTCTTT.